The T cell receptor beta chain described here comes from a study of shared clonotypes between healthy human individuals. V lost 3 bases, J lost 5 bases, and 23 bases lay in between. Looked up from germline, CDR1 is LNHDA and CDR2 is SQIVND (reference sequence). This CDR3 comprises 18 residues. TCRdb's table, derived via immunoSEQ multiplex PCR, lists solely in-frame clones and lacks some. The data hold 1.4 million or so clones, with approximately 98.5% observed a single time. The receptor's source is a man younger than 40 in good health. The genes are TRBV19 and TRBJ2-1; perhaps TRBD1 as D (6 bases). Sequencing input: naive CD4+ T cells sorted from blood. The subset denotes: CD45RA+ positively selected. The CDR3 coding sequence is TGTGCCAGTAGTATTTTTAGACCCTCGCAGGGGCACAACAATGAGCAGTTCTTC. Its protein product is CASSIFRPSQGHNNEQFF.